This T cell receptor beta chain was retrieved from a study of blood T cells in healthy people across ages (dated by TCRdb to 2013 to 2016). Regarding the complete study: In model experiments, template switching captured roughly one uniquely barcoded TCR beta cDNA molecule for every two T cells. Donors of different ages were randomly distributed across sequencing lanes to avoid experimental bias. Donors were grouped into four age groups: young (average roughly 16 years), middle-aged (39), aged (about 60) and long-lived (over 80). To track age-related changes in TCR beta repertoire diversity, the study relied on deep sequencing normalized with unique cDNA molecular identifiers. Two additional independent replicas of 1 million unique cDNA reads from the same blood draw were analyzed for two donors (one aged 18 to 30 and one aged 80 or older). What the research found in general, with its limitations: Observed TCR beta diversity correlated strongly with the percentage of naive T cells measured by flow cytometry. Bulk unsorted PBMC profiling prevented conclusive comparison of naive and antigen-experienced compartments. Because the CMV infection status of the donors was unknown, age-related changes in expanded clonotypes may potentially have been confounded. Estimates of total diversity from one million sequenced T cells were regarded as lower bounds and underestimates. Compared with the aged group, more naive CD4+ T cells, fewer expanded clones and increased TCR diversity were shown by the long-lived group, suggesting age selection. As age increased, observed TCR beta diversity per million T cells dropped in a roughly linear way, and a significant reduction was already evident by age about 40.

Donors were roughly 40 systemically healthy Caucasian individuals from Russia aged roughly 6 to 95 years. Each donor gave ten milliliters of peripheral blood, collected into EDTA-treated Vacutainer tubes. Ficoll-Paque density-gradient centrifugation was used to isolate PBMCs, with at least 6.5 million per sample. Trizol reagent was used to extract total RNA from PBMCs, with at least 5.5 micrograms per sample. For every donor, flow cytometry on a PBMC aliquot measured the percentage of naive CD45RAhigh/CD27high T cells. Points on this clonotype: Its antigen remains undetermined. Per-base qualities were not stored, and no clone one base away is much larger.

The method was 5' RACE. The sequencer was an Illumina HiSeq 2500. A second PCR of 7 to 11 cycles was run with a J-beta primer mix and a sample-barcoded 5' primer. A template-switch 5' adaptor carrying 12 random nucleotides introduced a unique molecular identifier onto each TCR beta cDNA molecule. Each sample yielded at least 3 million CDR3-containing paired-end reads. All of the RNA was converted into first-strand cDNA using the Mint cDNA synthesis kit, with a TRBC-specific oligonucleotide serving as the primer. All cDNA was treated with uracil-DNA glycosylase and then went through a first 18-cycle PCR with the universal primers M1SS and BC2_uni_R. Regarding the original processing steps: Each sample was normalized by randomly selecting 1 million high-quality reads, each carrying a distinct molecular identifier. Instead of being binned into consensus sequences, reads with shared molecular identifiers were discarded. MiTCR, set to a Q25 quality threshold and the strictest error-elimination algorithm, was used for CDR3 identification, clonotype clustering and error correction. A nonparametric unseen species model with Euler transformation was used to estimate a lower bound on total TCR beta diversity. TCRdb reprocessed the public reads (quality trimming at Q25 with fastp, clone calling with MiXCR) and kept in-frame beta chains. CDR3 protein duplicates are merged, each entry listing the most common genes and DNA. The V and J calls and clone size come from TCRdb's table, not from the authors' own analysis. This sample is represented by some 1,500,000 distinct CDR3 sequences; approximately 43% of them were singletons. The top ten constitute about 3.8% of the sample.

The sequence was collected from a woman between 18 and 29 years old in good health. The sequenced material came from blood.

The nucleotide sequence is TGCGCCAGCAGCCAACATGGGGACACCCTTACATCCGTGCAGTTCTTC. Its protein reads: CASSQHGDTLTSVQFF. This sequence uses TRBV4-3 and TRBJ2-1; the D segment could be TRBD1, given 6 matching bases. Looking up the germline V gene yields CDR1 LGHNA and CDR2 YSLEER. Trimming removed 2 bases from V and 12 bases from J, leaving 23 bases between the germline ends. From its cysteine to its phenylalanine, the CDR3 spans 16 amino acids. Just CDR3 DNA is preserved here, 48 bases in frame from base 1.